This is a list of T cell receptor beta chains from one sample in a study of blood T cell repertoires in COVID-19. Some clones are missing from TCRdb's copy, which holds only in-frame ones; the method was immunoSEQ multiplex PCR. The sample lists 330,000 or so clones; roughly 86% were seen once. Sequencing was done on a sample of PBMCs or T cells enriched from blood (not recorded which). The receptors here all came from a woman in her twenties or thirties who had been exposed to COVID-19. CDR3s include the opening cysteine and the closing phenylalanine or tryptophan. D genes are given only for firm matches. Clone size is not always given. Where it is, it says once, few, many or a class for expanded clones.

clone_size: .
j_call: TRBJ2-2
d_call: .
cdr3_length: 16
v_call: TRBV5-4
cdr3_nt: TGTGCCAGCAGCTTGGGCGTCAGGGTAAACACCGGGGAGCTGTTTTTT
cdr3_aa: CASSLGVRVNTGELFF

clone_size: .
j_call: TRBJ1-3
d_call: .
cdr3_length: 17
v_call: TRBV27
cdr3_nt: TGTGCCAGCAGTTCATTCCCGGACAGCCACTCTGGAAACACCATATATTTT
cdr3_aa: CASSSFPDSHSGNTIYF

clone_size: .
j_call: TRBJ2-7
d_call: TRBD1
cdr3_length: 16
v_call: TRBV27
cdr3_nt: TGTGCCAGCAGTGAAGCCCGAGGGACAGGGTCCTACGAGCAGTACTTC
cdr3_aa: CASSEARGTGSYEQYF

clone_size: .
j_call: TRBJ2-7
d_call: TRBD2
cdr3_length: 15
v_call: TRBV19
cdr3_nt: TGTGCCAGTAGTATAGTTGCGGGAGGGTTCTACGAGCAGTACTTC
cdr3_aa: CASSIVAGGFYEQYF

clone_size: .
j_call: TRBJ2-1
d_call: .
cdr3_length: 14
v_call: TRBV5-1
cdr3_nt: TGCGCCAGCAGCTTGAGAGGGTACTACAATGAGCAGTTCTTC
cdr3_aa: CASSLRGYYNEQFF

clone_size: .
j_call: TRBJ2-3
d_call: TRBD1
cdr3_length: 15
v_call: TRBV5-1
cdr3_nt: TGCGCCAGCAGCCCCGGACAGGGGGGTTTGGATACGCAGTATTTT
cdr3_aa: CASSPGQGGLDTQYF

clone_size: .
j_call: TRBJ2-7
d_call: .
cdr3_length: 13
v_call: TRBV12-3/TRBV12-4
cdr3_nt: TGTGCCAGCAGTTTGATACAGGGTAACGAGCAGTACTTC
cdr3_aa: CASSLIQGNEQYF

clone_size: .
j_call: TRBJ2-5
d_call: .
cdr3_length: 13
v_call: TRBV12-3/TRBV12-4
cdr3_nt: TGTGCCAGCAGGACGGGGATTAGGGAGACCCAGTACTTC
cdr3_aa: CASRTGIRETQYF

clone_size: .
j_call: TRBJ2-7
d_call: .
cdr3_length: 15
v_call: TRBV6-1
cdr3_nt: TGTGCCAGCAGTGAAACGGACAGACTCACCTACGAGCAGTACTTC
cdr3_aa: CASSETDRLTYEQYF

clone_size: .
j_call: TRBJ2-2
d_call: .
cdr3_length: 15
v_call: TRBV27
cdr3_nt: TGTGCCAGCAGTCCACGGGGGTCGAACACCGGGGAGCTGTTTTTT
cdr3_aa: CASSPRGSNTGELFF

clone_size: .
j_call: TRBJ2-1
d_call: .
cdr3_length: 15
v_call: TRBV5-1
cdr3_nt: TGCGCCAGCAACTCGGCGGGTCGGTCCTACAATGAGCAGTTCTTC
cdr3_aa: CASNSAGRSYNEQFF

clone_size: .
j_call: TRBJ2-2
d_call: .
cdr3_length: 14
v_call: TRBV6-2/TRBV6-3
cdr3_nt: TGTGCCAGCAGTTACAGTGCGGGGATCGGGGAGCTGTTTTTT
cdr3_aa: CASSYSAGIGELFF

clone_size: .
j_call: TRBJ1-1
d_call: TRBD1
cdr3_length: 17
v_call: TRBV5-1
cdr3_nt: TGCGCCAGCAGCTTGATGTCGGACAGGGCCTTGAACACTGAAGCTTTCTTT
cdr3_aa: CASSLMSDRALNTEAFF

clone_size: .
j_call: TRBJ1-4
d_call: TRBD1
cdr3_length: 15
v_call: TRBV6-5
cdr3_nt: TGTGCCAGCAGCCACGGACAGGGGAGAAATGAAAAACTGTTTTTT
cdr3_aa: CASSHGQGRNEKLFF

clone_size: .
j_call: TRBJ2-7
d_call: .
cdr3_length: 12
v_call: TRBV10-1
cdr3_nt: TGCGCCAGCTCTATGAACCCAGGAAAGCAGTACTTC
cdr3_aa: CASSMNPGKQYF

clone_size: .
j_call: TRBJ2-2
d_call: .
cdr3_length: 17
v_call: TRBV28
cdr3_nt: TGTGCCAGCAGTTCCCCCTCGCTCGGGAGAAGGACCGGGGAGCTGTTTTTT
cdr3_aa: CASSSPSLGRRTGELFF

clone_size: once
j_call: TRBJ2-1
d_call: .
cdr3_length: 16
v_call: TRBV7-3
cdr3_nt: TGTGCCAGCAGCTTAGCTCCGAAATCTGGGGGCCATGAGCAGTTCTTC
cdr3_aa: CASSLAPKSGGHEQFF

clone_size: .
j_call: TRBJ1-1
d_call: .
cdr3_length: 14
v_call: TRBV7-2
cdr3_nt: TGTGCCAGCAGCTTAAATCAAGGAGTGACTGAAGCTTTCTTT
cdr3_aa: CASSLNQGVTEAFF

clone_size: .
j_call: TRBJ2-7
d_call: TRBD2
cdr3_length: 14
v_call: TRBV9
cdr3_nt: TGTGCCAGCAGCGTTGAGGGACTAGCGGGGGAGCAGTACTTC
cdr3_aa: CASSVEGLAGEQYF

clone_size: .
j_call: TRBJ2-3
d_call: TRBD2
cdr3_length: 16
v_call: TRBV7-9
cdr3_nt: TGTGCCAGCAGCTTAGGACTAGCGGCTTTCACAGATACGCAGTATTTT
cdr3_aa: CASSLGLAAFTDTQYF

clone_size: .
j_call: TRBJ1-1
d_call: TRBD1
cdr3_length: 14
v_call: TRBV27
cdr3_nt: TGTGCCAGCAGTCCCGGACAGGCCAACACTGAAGCTTTCTTT
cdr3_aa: CASSPGQANTEAFF

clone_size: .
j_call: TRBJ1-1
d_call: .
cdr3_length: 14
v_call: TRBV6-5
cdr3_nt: TGTGCCAGCAGTAACTGGGGGGGGACCACTGAAGCTTTCTTT
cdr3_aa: CASSNWGGTTEAFF

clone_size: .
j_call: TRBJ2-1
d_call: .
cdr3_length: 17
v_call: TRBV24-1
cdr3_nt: TGTGCCACCAGTGATTCCCGGGAAGTAGTTCGAAGCATTGAGCAGTTCTTC
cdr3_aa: CATSDSREVVRSIEQFF

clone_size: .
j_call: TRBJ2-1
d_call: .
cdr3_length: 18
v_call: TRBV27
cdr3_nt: TGTGCCAGCAGTTTAAACCCCGAGGCTCTGACGTTGTACAATGAGCAGTTCTTC
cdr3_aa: CASSLNPEALTLYNEQFF

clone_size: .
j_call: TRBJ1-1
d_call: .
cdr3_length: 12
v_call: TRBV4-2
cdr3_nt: TGTGCCAGCAGCGTGGCAGGTGCTGAAGCTTTCTTT
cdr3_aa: CASSVAGAEAFF

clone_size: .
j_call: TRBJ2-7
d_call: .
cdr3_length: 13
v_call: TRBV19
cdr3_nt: TGTGCCACAGGTGGGGCCTCAACCTACGAGCAGTACTTC
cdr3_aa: CATGGASTYEQYF

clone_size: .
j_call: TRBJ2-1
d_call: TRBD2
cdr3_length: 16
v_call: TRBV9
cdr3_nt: TGTGCCAGCAGCCCCCGGGATAGCGGGAGAACGAATGAGCAGTTCTTC
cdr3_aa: CASSPRDSGRTNEQFF

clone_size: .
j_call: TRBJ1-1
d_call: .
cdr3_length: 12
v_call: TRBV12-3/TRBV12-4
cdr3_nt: TGTGCCAGCAGTTTAGGGACAGTTGAAGCTTTCTTT
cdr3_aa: CASSLGTVEAFF

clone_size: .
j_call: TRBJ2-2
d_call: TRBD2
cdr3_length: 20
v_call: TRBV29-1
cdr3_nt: TGCAGCGCCATAAAACCGGGACTAGCGGGCCTCAGGGACAAAACCGGGGAGCTGTTTTTT
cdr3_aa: CSAIKPGLAGLRDKTGELFF

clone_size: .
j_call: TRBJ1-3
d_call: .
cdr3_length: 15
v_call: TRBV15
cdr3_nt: TGTGCCACCAGCAGGGAACAGGCCCTGGGAAACACCATATATTTT
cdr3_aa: CATSREQALGNTIYF

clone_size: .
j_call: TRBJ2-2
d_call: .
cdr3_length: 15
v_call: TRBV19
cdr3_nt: TGTGCCAGTAGCGCGGGCACCGCGAACACCGGGGAGCTGTTTTTT
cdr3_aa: CASSAGTANTGELFF

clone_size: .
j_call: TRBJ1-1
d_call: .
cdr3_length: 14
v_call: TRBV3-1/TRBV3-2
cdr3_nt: TGTGCCAGCAGCCAAGAAAGAGGGAACACTGAAGCTTTCTTT
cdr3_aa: CASSQERGNTEAFF

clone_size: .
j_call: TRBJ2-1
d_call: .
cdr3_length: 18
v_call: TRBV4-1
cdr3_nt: TGCGCCAGCAGCCAAGTTGATCTTGGCTTACCCTCCTACAATGAGCAGTTCTTC
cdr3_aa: CASSQVDLGLPSYNEQFF

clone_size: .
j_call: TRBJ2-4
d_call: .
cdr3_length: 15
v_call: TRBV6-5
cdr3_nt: TGTGCCAGCAATGCCTTGTGGGGGGATGTTAACATTCAGTACTTC
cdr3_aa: CASNALWGDVNIQYF

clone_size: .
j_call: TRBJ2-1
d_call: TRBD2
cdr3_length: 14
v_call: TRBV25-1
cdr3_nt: TGTGCCAGCAGTGACTGGACTAGCGGTCCGGGTTGGTTCTTC
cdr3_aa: CASSDWTSGPGWFF

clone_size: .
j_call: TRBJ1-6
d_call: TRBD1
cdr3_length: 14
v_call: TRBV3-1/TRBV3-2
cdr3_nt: TGTGCCAGCAGCCCCTCGGGACAGGCCTTATCCCTCCACTTT
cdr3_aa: CASSPSGQALSLHF

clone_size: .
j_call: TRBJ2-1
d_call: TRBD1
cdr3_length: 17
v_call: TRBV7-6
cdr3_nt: TGTGCCAGCAGCTCACCATCGGGACAGGGTTTCTACAATGAGCAGTTCTTC
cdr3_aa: CASSSPSGQGFYNEQFF

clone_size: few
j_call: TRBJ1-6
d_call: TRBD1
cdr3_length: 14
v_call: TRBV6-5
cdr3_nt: TGTGCCAGCAGCCCGACAGGGAATAATTCACCCCTCCACTTT
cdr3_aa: CASSPTGNNSPLHF

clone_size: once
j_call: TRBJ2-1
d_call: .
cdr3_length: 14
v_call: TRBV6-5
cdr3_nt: TGTGCCAGCAGTTCGACCAGGGGAGACAATGAGCAGTTCTTC
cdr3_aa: CASSSTRGDNEQFF

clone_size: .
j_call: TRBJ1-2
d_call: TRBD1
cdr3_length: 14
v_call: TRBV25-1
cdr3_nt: TGTGCCAGCAGTGAATTCGGACAGGGGGACGGCTACACCTTC
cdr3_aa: CASSEFGQGDGYTF

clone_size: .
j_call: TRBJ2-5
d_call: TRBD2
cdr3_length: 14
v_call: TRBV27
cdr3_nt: TGTGCCAGCCGGACTAGCGGGAGACAAGAGACCCAGTACTTC
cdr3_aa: CASRTSGRQETQYF

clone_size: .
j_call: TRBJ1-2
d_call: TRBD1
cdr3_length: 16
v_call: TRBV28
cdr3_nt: TGTGCCAGCGCTCCCCTTGGGACAGGGAGTCAGGGCGGCTACACCTTC
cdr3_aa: CASAPLGTGSQGGYTF

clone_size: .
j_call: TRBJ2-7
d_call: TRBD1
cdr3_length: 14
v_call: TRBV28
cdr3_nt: TGTGCCAGCAGACCCCATACAGGGGGATACGAGCAGTACTTC
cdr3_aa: CASRPHTGGYEQYF

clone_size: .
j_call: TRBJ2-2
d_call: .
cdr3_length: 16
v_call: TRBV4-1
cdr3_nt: TGCGCCAGCAGCCGAGAGGCCTCAGGGGTAGCCGGGGAGCTGTTTTTT
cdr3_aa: CASSREASGVAGELFF

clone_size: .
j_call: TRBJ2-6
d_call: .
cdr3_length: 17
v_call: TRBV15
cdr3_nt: TGTGCCACCAGCAGGGCGAGGGAGGGGGCTGGGGCCAACGTCCTGACTTTC
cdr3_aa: CATSRAREGAGANVLTF

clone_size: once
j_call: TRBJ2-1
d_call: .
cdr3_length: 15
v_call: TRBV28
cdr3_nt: TGTGCCAGCAGCCCCCCCCGAGGGGGGGGCAATGAGCAGTTCTTC
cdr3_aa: CASSPPRGGGNEQFF

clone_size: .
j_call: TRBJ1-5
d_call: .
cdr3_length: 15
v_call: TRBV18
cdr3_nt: TGTGCCAGCTCACCATCCGCGGGAAGCAATCAGCCCCAGCATTTT
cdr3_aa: CASSPSAGSNQPQHF

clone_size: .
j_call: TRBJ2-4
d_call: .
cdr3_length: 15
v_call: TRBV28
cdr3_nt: TGTGCCAGCATCCCCTCAGTCCTAGCCAAAAACATTCAGTACTTC
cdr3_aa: CASIPSVLAKNIQYF

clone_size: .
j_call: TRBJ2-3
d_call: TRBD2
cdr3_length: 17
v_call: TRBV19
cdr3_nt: TGTGCCAGTAGTATAACCCCTAGCGGTCCTAGCACAGATACGCAGTATTTT
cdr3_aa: CASSITPSGPSTDTQYF

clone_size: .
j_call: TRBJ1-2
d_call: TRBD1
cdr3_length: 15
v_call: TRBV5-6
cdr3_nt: TGTGCCAGCAGCTGGGGGTGGGTTGAACAGGGGAGCTACACCTTC
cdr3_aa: CASSWGWVEQGSYTF

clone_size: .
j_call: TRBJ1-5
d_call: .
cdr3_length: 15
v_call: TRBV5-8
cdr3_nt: TGTGCCAGCAGCTTGGAGGACAGAATGGGGCAGCCCCAGCATTTT
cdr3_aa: CASSLEDRMGQPQHF